Detailed here is one T cell receptor beta chain. The ends were cut back, 2 bases at V and 4 bases at J, with 15 bases in the middle. This CDR3 spans 15 amino acids. Germline V CDR1 and CDR2: GTSNPN, SVGIG (reference sequence). These data belong to a study of shared clonotypes between healthy human individuals. TCRdb's copy holds only in-frame clones and misses some; the assay was immunoSEQ multiplex PCR. Found here are a few million clones, about 94% of them singletons; the top ten hold around 0.13%. The sequencing input was naive CD4+ T cells sorted from blood. Subset denoted: CD45RA+ positively selected. The receptor was isolated from a man between 18 and 35 years old in good health. The V and J genes are TRBV30 and TRBJ2-1; no clear D gene. Written as DNA, the CDR3 is TGTGCCTGGAGTCCTCCCGGTAACCCGTACAATGAGCAGTTCTTC. Its translation is CAWSPPGNPYNEQFF.